The 13 T cell receptor beta chains given below trace back to one sample, sequenced in a study of shared clonotypes between healthy human individuals. The method was immunoSEQ multiplex PCR; TCRdb's version includes in-frame clones alone and lacks a portion of them. The repertoire holds about 1.1 million clones, with around 78% as singletons. Sequenced sample: memory CD4+ T cells from PBMCs. Subset of the sample: CD45RA-negative fraction. These receptors all stem from a man aged 18 to 30 in good health. Some clones in this sample may be carry-over from other donors' samples.

The V gene is TRBV5-5, the J gene TRBJ1-4; D possibly corresponds to TRBD1 (5 bases). Trimming cost V 4 bases and J 8 bases, with 18 bases left between them. Germline values: CDR1 SGHKS, CDR2 YYEKEE (reference sequence). The CDR3 has 15 amino acids. Written as DNA, the CDR3 is TGTGCCAGCAGCACCCTCGTGGGACTGGGGGAAAAACTGTTTTTT. Amino acid sequence: CASSTLVGLGEKLFF.

The V call is TRBV18, the J call TRBJ2-6; tentatively, D is TRBD1 (6 bases). The CDR3 runs to 16 residues. Between the trimmed V and J ends, which lost 4 bases and 0 bases, there was a span of 10 bases. Germline lookup yields CDR1 KGHSH and CDR2 LQKENI. The CDR3 protein is CASSRTVSSGANVLTF. For the CDR3, the DNA is TGTGCCAGCTCACGGACAGTAAGCTCTGGGGCCAACGTCCTGACTTTC. The full variable domain, rest sourced from reference TRBV18 and TRBJ2-6, is NAGVMQNPRHLVRRRGQEARLRCSPMKGHSHVYWYRQLPEEGLKFMVYLQKENIIDESGMPKERFSAEFPKEGPSILRIQQVVRGDSAAYFCASSRTVSSGANVLTFGAGSRLTVL.

The chain joins TRBV9 to TRBJ1-1; no definite D call. The V gene lost 3 bases and the J gene lost 5 bases, with 14 bases spanning the gap. Germline V gene sequence: CDR1 SGDLS, CDR2 YYNGEE. The CDR3 extends over 14 amino acids. Here the CDR3 DNA reads TGTGCCAGCAGCGCCCGCGGGAGGGTGACTGAAGCTTTCTTT. This codes for CASSARGRVTEAFF. The full variable domain, rest sourced from reference TRBV9 and TRBJ1-1, is DSGVTQTPKHLITATGQRVTLRCSPRSGDLSVYWYQQSLDQGLQFLIQYYNGEERAKGNILERFSAQQFPDLHSELNLSSLELGDSALYFCASSARGRVTEAFFGQGTRLTVV.

V usage is TRBV27 and J usage is TRBJ1-1, with D unclear. Germline V lookup: CDR1 MNHEY, CDR2 SMNVEV (reference sequence). This CDR3 spans 13 amino acids. Between the trimmed V and J ends, which lost 3 bases and 4 bases, there was a span of 9 bases. CDR3 sequence (DNA): TGTGCCAGCAGTTTTCGGAGATCCACTGAAGCTTTCTTT. The encoded protein is CASSFRRSTEAFF.

The V call is TRBV5-1, the J call TRBJ2-7; 10 bases are a match to TRBD1. V lost 0 bases and J lost 5; bases outside the gene matches: 5. This CDR3 is 15 amino acids long. In germline, CDR1 is SGHRS, CDR2 YFSETQ. The CDR3 sequence is CASSLEDRGSHEQYF. In DNA, the CDR3 is TGCGCCAGCAGCTTGGAGGACAGGGGGTCCCACGAGCAGTACTTC.

CDR3 nucleotides: TGTGCCAGCAGTCGCGTTAGGTGGGAGCGGAATGAAAAACTGTTTTTT. Its protein is CASSRVRWERNEKLFF. The chain uses TRBV28 and TRBJ1-4; D is unresolved. The CDR3 spans 16 residues. Germline CDR1 MDHEN, CDR2 SYDVKM. V shed 5 bases and J shed 5 bases, with 18 bases lying between them.

The chain uses TRBV5-4 and TRBJ2-7; the D gene is possibly TRBD1 (5 bases). The CDR3 sequence is 15 residues long. Germline values: CDR1 SGHNT, CDR2 YYREEE (reference sequence). The germline V and J ends were trimmed by 4 bases and 1 base, with 15 bases remaining between them. CDR3 loop: CASSPFSTASYEQYF. CDR3 bases: TGTGCCAGCAGCCCGTTTTCGACAGCTTCCTACGAGCAGTACTTC.

This chain links TRBV4-3 with TRBJ1-4; weak D call: TRBD1 (6 bases). V was trimmed by 4 bases and J by 7 bases, leaving 19 bases between them. Germline CDR1 LGHNA, CDR2 YSLEER. This CDR3 has 16 amino acids. The CDR3 coding sequence is TGCGCCAGCAGCCTCGAGGCGATGGGGGCCAGTGAAAAACTGTTTTTT. Translation: CASSLEAMGASEKLFF.

This clone occurred a few times. The V gene is TRBV7-3, the J gene TRBJ2-3; tentatively, D is TRBD2 (5 bases). V was trimmed by 2 bases and J by 0 bases, leaving 18 bases between them. This CDR3 is built from 18 residues. Looked up from germline, CDR1 is SGHTA and CDR2 is FQGTGA. The CDR3 DNA reads TGTGCCAGCAGCTTAGGGCCCCTCGGTCGCGGGAGCACAGATACGCAGTATTTT. It encodes CASSLGPLGRGSTDTQYF.

As regards this clone: Other nucleotide sequences from this sample produce the same CDR3. The chain uses TRBV7-2 and TRBJ2-1; D is unclear. Trimming cost V 1 base and J 5 bases, with 6 bases left between them. This CDR3 has 13 residues. The V gene's germline CDR1 is SGHTA and CDR2 FQGNSA. CDR3: CASSLGRHNEQFF. DNA of the CDR3: TGTGCCAGCAGCTTAGGTCGACACAATGAGCAGTTCTTC.

In DNA, the CDR3 is TGTGCCAGCTCACGCGACCCTGAGGAAAAACTGTTTTTT. Amino acids: CASSRDPEEKLFF. V and J are TRBV18 and TRBJ1-4; no definite D call. CDR1 and CDR2 (germline): KGHSH, LQKENI. The CDR3 spans 13 residues. The ends were cut back, 4 bases at V and 8 bases at J, with 11 bases in the middle.

This clone was observed once. J is TRBJ2-5 and V is TRBV28; D gene unclear. Trimming left V 10 bases short and J 0 bases short, with 6 bases between. The CDR3 length is 11 residues. Germline CDR1 and CDR2: MDHEN and SYDVKM. Here the CDR3 DNA reads TGTGCCACCACGGACCAAGAGACCCAGTACTTC. Its protein is CATTDQETQYF.

This rearrangement joins TRBV6-1 to TRBJ1-2; D unresolved. From germline, CDR1 is MNHNS and CDR2 SASEGT. The CDR3 covers 13 residues. The V end was cut by 0 bases, the J end by 8 bases, with 10 bases between. The CDR3 here is CASSEALGGGYTF. The DNA for the CDR3 is TGTGCCAGCAGTGAAGCCCTCGGTGGCGGCTACACCTTC.